The rows below give T cell receptor beta chains drawn from one sample of a study of ipilimumab plus nivolumab after autologous stem cell transplantation. Assay: immunoSEQ multiplex PCR; the TCRdb copy retains only in-frame clones and omits some. This table holds some 45,000 clones, more than 70% found once. The starting material was PBMCs, obtained in a trial of ipilimumab plus nivolumab as post-transplant consolidation. Source of these receptors: a male donor with multiple myeloma. Each CDR3 is given with its conserved first and last residue. D genes are given only for firm matches. Expanded clones are given a class, and other clones once, few, many or no size at all.

>TRBV9|TRBJ1-5|.|.
CASGGAGNQPQHF
TGTGCCAGCGGGGGGGCAGGCAATCAGCCCCAGCATTTT
>TRBV30|TRBJ2-1|.|.
CAWSVLIPYNEQFF
TGTGCCTGGAGTGTCCTAATACCCTACAATGAGCAGTTCTTC
>TRBV6-6|TRBJ1-6|.|.
CASTGKGGLASPLHF
TGTGCCAGCACGGGGAAGGGGGGGCTAGCTTCACCCCTCCACTTT
>TRBV19|TRBJ1-2|once|TRBD1
CASTGDRANYGYTF
TGTGCCAGTACCGGTGACAGGGCTAACTATGGCTACACCTTC
>TRBV10-3|TRBJ1-5|.|TRBD1
CAISRDRGNQPQHF
TGTGCCATCAGCCGGGACAGGGGCAATCAGCCCCAGCATTTT
>TRBV9|TRBJ2-5|.|.
CASSVDQQQETQYF
TGTGCCAGCAGCGTAGATCAACAGCAAGAGACCCAGTACTTC
>TRBV11-2|TRBJ1-5|.|TRBD1
CASSWGQGIQPQHF
TGTGCCAGCAGCTGGGGACAGGGAATTCAGCCCCAGCATTTT
>TRBV6-5|TRBJ2-7|.|TRBD1
CASSYSGQGNYEQYF
TGTGCCAGCAGTTACTCGGGACAGGGAAACTACGAGCAGTACTTC
>TRBV9|TRBJ2-7|.|.
CASSLTGNYEQYF
TGTGCCAGCAGCCTTACAGGAAATTACGAGCAGTACTTC
>TRBV7-3|TRBJ1-3|.|.
CASSLIGGADTIYF
TGTGCCAGCAGCTTAATAGGGGGGGCGGACACCATATATTTT
>TRBV7-3|TRBJ2-5|.|TRBD1
CASSLTGTGIEETQYF
TGTGCCAGCAGCCTCACCGGGACAGGGATCGAAGAGACCCAGTACTTC
>TRBV9|TRBJ2-1|.|.
CASSTSGDYNEQFF
TGTGCCAGCAGTACAAGTGGGGATTACAATGAGCAGTTCTTC
>TRBV30|TRBJ1-1|.|.
CAWSVALDTEAFF
TGTGCCTGGAGTGTTGCCTTGGACACTGAAGCTTTCTTT
>TRBV27|TRBJ1-1|.|.
CASSYNAGAEAFF
TGTGCCAGCAGTTATAACGCGGGGGCTGAAGCTTTCTTT
>TRBV7-2|TRBJ2-5|.|.
CASSPGALGQYF
TGTGCCAGCAGCCCCGGGGCCCTCGGGCAGTACTTC
>TRBV6-5|TRBJ2-7|once|.
CASRVEGRYEQYF
TGTGCCAGCAGAGTAGAAGGTCGGTACGAGCAGTACTTC
>TRBV6-5|TRBJ2-7|.|TRBD1
CASSQDRHEQYF
TGTGCCAGCAGTCAGGACAGGCACGAGCAGTACTTC
>TRBV7-7|TRBJ2-3|.|TRBD2
CASGDPSDTQYF
TGTGCTAGCGGGGACCCCTCAGATACGCAGTATTTT
>TRBV5-8|TRBJ2-3|.|TRBD2
CASSLGLAGGDTQYF
TGTGCCAGCAGCTTGGGGCTAGCGGGGGGAGATACGCAGTATTTT
>TRBV30|TRBJ2-1|.|.
CAWRGTSNEQFF
TGTGCCTGGAGGGGAACAAGCAATGAGCAGTTCTTC
>TRBV6-1|TRBJ2-7|.|.
CASSEQGSYEQYF
TGTGCCAGCAGTGAACAGGGTTCCTACGAGCAGTACTTC
>TRBV18|TRBJ2-5|.|TRBD2
CASSPRASGGQETQYF
TGTGCCAGCTCACCCCGGGCGAGCGGGGGCCAGGAGACCCAGTACTTC
>TRBV6-5|TRBJ1-2|.|TRBD1
CASSYLGQGDGYTF
TGTGCCAGCAGTTACTTAGGACAGGGGGACGGCTACACCTTC
>TRBV12-5|TRBJ1-4|once|.
CASGDPGDGGFFTNEKLFF
TGTGCTAGTGGTGACCCGGGGGATGGGGGCTTCTTTACTAATGAAAAACTGTTTTTT
>TRBV5-6|TRBJ2-7|.|.
CASSLGYEQYF
TGTGCCAGCAGCTTGGGGTACGAGCAGTACTTC
>TRBV2|TRBJ1-4|.|.
CASRWGVWNEKLFF
TGTGCCAGCAGGTGGGGGGTGTGGAATGAAAAACTGTTTTTT
>TRBV6-5|TRBJ2-3|.|.
CASSYSPTGGDTQYF
TGTGCCAGCAGTTACTCCCCAACCGGCGGGGATACGCAGTATTTT
>TRBV21-1|TRBJ2-2|.|.
CASSAQFGTPNTGELFF
TGTGCCAGCAGCGCCCAGTTCGGGACGCCGAACACCGGGGAGCTGTTTTTT
>TRBV9|TRBJ2-3|.|TRBD2
CASSRKLAGGDPSTDTQYF
TGTGCCAGCAGCCGTAAACTAGCGGGAGGGGATCCTAGCACAGATACGCAGTATTTT
>TRBV5-4|TRBJ1-1|.|.
CASSLGGEAFF
TGTGCCAGCAGCTTGGGTGGGGAAGCTTTCTTT
>TRBV4-2|TRBJ1-1|.|.
CASSLEGDDTEAFF
TGTGCCAGCAGCTTGGAAGGGGATGACACTGAAGCTTTCTTT
>TRBV18|TRBJ1-2|.|.
CASSPAGLGDGYTF
TGTGCCAGCTCACCGGCCGGGCTTGGAGATGGCTACACCTTC
>TRBV19|TRBJ1-3|.|.
CASRERSGNTIYF
TGTGCCAGTAGGGAACGCTCTGGAAACACCATATATTTT
>TRBV9|TRBJ2-7|once|TRBD2
CASSGTSGLPSEQYF
TGTGCCAGCAGCGGGACTAGCGGACTCCCAAGCGAGCAGTACTTC
>TRBV9|TRBJ2-3|.|.
CASSATDRSSTDTQYF
TGTGCCAGCAGCGCGACGGACAGATCTAGCACAGATACGCAGTATTTT
>TRBV15|TRBJ1-6|few|.
CATSGEDSYSPLHF
TGTGCCACCAGCGGAGAGGACAGTTACTCACCCCTCCACTTT
>TRBV6-6|TRBJ1-5|.|TRBD1
CASSSSGTGELQPQHF
TGTGCCAGCAGTTCCTCCGGGACAGGGGAGCTACAGCCCCAGCATTTT
>TRBV7-2|TRBJ1-1|.|TRBD1
CASSSDRGSGWNTEAFF
TGTGCCAGCAGCTCGGACAGGGGGAGTGGATGGAACACTGAAGCTTTCTTT
>TRBV15|TRBJ2-2|once|TRBD2
CATSRVWTSGNTGELFF
TGTGCCACCAGCAGAGTCTGGACTAGCGGGAACACCGGGGAGCTGTTTTTT
>TRBV19|TRBJ1-3|.|.
CASSTLLLSGNTIYF
TGTGCCAGTAGTACCCTATTATTATCCGGAAACACCATATATTTT
>TRBV6-5|TRBJ1-1|.|.
CASSRGGVNTEAFF
TGTGCCAGCAGTAGGGGGGGAGTGAACACTGAAGCTTTCTTT
>TRBV4-2|TRBJ2-5|.|.
CASSQDGRGQETQYF
TGTGCCAGCAGCCAAGACGGTAGGGGCCAAGAGACCCAGTACTTC
>TRBV6-5|TRBJ2-3|.|.
CASSYDSGPSTDTQYF
TGTGCCAGCAGTTACGACTCGGGACCGAGCACAGATACGCAGTATTTT
>TRBV7-9|TRBJ1-1|.|.
CASSFDMNTEAFF
TGTGCCAGCAGCTTCGATATGAACACTGAAGCTTTCTTT
>TRBV4-1|TRBJ2-1|.|.
CASSREQETQFF
TGCGCCAGCAGCCGAGAACAGGAGACGCAGTTCTTC
>TRBV6-6|TRBJ1-3|.|.
CASSYNAASGNTIYF
TGTGCCAGCAGTTACAACGCGGCGTCTGGAAACACCATATATTTT
>TRBV18|TRBJ2-2|.|.
CASSPNTGELFF
TGTGCCAGCTCACCGAACACCGGGGAGCTGTTTTTT
>TRBV2|TRBJ1-5|.|.
CASSSGQLSNQPQHF
TGTGCCAGCAGTTCCGGACAGCTTAGCAATCAGCCCCAGCATTTT
>TRBV6-5|TRBJ2-3|.|TRBD1
CASSYLTGQDTQYF
TGTGCCAGCAGTTACTTGACAGGGCAAGATACGCAGTATTTT
>TRBV11-2|TRBJ2-1|.|.
CASNRDSSYNEQFF
TGTGCCAGCAACCGAGATAGCTCCTACAATGAGCAGTTCTTC
>TRBV4-1|TRBJ2-5|few|.
CASSQGQGGETQYF
TGCGCCAGCAGCCAAGGGCAGGGTGGAGAGACCCAGTACTTC
>TRBV28|TRBJ1-4|.|TRBD1
CASSPAGGQGANEKLFF
TGTGCCAGCAGTCCTGCTGGGGGACAGGGTGCTAATGAAAAACTGTTTTTT
>TRBV7-9|TRBJ2-7|.|.
CASSSQVTYEQYF
TGTGCCAGCAGCTCACAGGTAACCTACGAGCAGTACTTC
>TRBV6-1|TRBJ1-2|.|.
CASSAQSRPWDYGYTF
TGTGCCAGCAGTGCTCAGAGCCGACCTTGGGACTATGGCTACACCTTC
>TRBV11-2|TRBJ2-3|.|.
CASSLVRGLTDTQYF
TGTGCCAGCAGCTTAGTGCGGGGGCTCACAGATACGCAGTATTTT
>TRBV7-2|TRBJ2-7|.|.
CASSANQGGEQYF
TGTGCCAGCAGCGCCAACCAGGGTGGCGAGCAGTACTTC
>TRBV19|TRBJ2-1|.|TRBD2
CASSIVTSRHNEQFF
TGTGCCAGTAGTATTGTGACTAGCAGGCACAATGAGCAGTTCTTC
>TRBV19|TRBJ2-5|.|.
CASSIALRGWETQYF
TGTGCCAGTAGTATAGCCCTCAGGGGTTGGGAGACCCAGTACTTC
>TRBV7-3|TRBJ2-3|.|TRBD1
CASSTSGTDTDTQYF
TGTGCCAGCAGCACATCCGGGACAGACACAGATACGCAGTATTTT
>TRBV7-3|TRBJ2-1|.|.
CASSLMAGTNNEQFF
TGTGCCAGCAGCTTAATGGCGGGGACAAACAATGAGCAGTTCTTC